These T cell receptor beta chains were read from a single sample in a study of T cell responses to AZD1222 COVID-19 vaccine. The method was immunoSEQ multiplex PCR; TCRdb's version includes in-frame clones alone and lacks a portion of them. There are about 130,000 clones in the sample; more than 70% occur only once, and more than 4% lies in the top ten. The material sequenced was peripheral blood, taken on day 0 of AZD1222 vaccination. The source of these receptors is an adult in good health. The CDR3 runs from the conserved cysteine through the conserved F or W. The D gene is left open where the match is weak. Expanded clones get a size class; other rows say once, few or many, or leave the size out.

d_gene	abundance	v_gene	j_gene	CDR3aa	CDR3nt
TRBD1	NA	TRBV6-2/TRBV6-3	TRBJ1-1	CASSYADRGNTEAFF	TGTGCCAGCAGTTACGCCGACAGGGGGAACACTGAAGCTTTCTTT
TRBD2	NA	TRBV29-1	TRBJ2-7	CSVRREDEQYF	TGCAGCGTCCGCCGGGAGGACGAGCAGTACTTC
NA	NA	TRBV27	TRBJ1-1	CASSFSWELPEAFF	TGTGCCAGCAGTTTTTCGTGGGAGTTACCTGAAGCTTTCTTT
NA	once	TRBV2	TRBJ2-7	CASSERGGRTTYEQYF	TGTGCCAGCAGTGAACGGGGTGGGAGGACCACCTACGAGCAGTACTTC
NA	NA	TRBV5-1	TRBJ2-2	CASSLIGSGVTGELFF	TGCGCCAGCAGCTTGATCGGTAGCGGAGTAACCGGGGAGCTGTTTTTT
TRBD2	NA	TRBV6-5	TRBJ2-3	CASRALAGGRDTQYF	TGTGCCAGCAGGGCCCTAGCGGGGGGCCGAGATACGCAGTATTTT
NA	few	TRBV28	TRBJ1-2	CATFSLTPRAGANYGYTF	TGTGCCACCTTCAGTTTAACCCCCAGGGCAGGGGCGAACTATGGCTACACCTTC
NA	NA	TRBV18	TRBJ1-3	CASSPPGRNTIYF	TGTGCCAGCTCACCACCCGGCCGGAACACCATATATTTT
TRBD2	NA	TRBV4-2	TRBJ2-3	CASSQETPASGSTDTQYF	TGTGCCAGCAGCCAAGAAACCCCGGCTAGCGGGAGCACAGATACGCAGTATTTT
TRBD2	NA	TRBV19	TRBJ2-2	CASSGLAVNTGELFF	TGTGCCAGTAGTGGGCTAGCGGTAAACACCGGGGAGCTGTTTTTT
NA	NA	TRBV19	TRBJ2-5	CASSILHLSQETQYF	TGTGCCAGTAGTATACTCCATCTATCCCAAGAGACCCAGTACTTC
NA	NA	TRBV9	TRBJ1-5	CASSLWGSNDQPQHF	TGTGCCAGCAGCCTCTGGGGGAGTAACGATCAGCCCCAGCATTTT
TRBD2	NA	TRBV10-1	TRBJ2-3	CASSSGTSGSYDTQYF	TGCGCCAGCAGTTCCGGGACTAGCGGGAGTTATGATACGCAGTATTTT
NA	NA	TRBV18	TRBJ2-7	CASSPPGDGEQYF	TGTGCCAGCTCACCACCAGGGGACGGCGAGCAGTACTTC
NA	few	TRBV19	TRBJ1-4	CASSIWGEKLFF	TGTGCCAGTAGTATTTGGGGTGAAAAACTGTTTTTT
NA	NA	TRBV6-2/TRBV6-3	TRBJ1-2	CASSPNYAFNYGYTF	TGTGCCAGCAGCCCGAACTACGCCTTTAACTATGGCTACACCTTC
NA	NA	TRBV28	TRBJ1-5	CASSSQEILGQHF	TGTGCCAGCAGTTCGCAGGAAATACTGGGTCAGCATTTT
TRBD1	NA	TRBV7-9	TRBJ1-2	CASSLMGQGYGYTF	TGTGCCAGCAGCTTAATGGGACAGGGCTATGGCTACACCTTC
NA	NA	TRBV30	TRBJ1-2	CAWSPGNTNYGYTF	TGTGCCTGGAGTCCGGGGAATACTAACTATGGCTACACCTTC
NA	once	TRBV27	TRBJ1-5	CASSQGGGSNQPQHF	TGTGCCAGCAGCCAGGGAGGCGGGAGCAATCAGCCCCAGCATTTT